These 2 T cell receptor beta chains share one sample of origin, sequenced in a study of graft-versus-host responses after intestinal transplantation (dated by TCRdb to the early 2020s). These receptors' antigens are unknown. The time point label on this specimen signifies: cells obtained before transplantation from donor or recipient. Libraries were constructed by the immunoSEQ multiplex PCR assay. TCRdb took over this immuneACCESS table, retaining in-frame rearrangements with V and J assigned. Such tables are incomplete; in checked studies, under half of the missing clones stem from an unresolved V gene, and the remainder is unexplained. A total of under 150,000 clones appear in this sample, 90% to 95% of them only once. Around 0.12% of the sample is taken by the ten largest. Sequencing used unstimulated CD4+ T cells sorted from spleen or lymph node cells, obtained before intestinal transplant. Receptor source: a human donor who received an intestinal transplant.

The chain couples TRBV2 to TRBJ2-5, with TRBD2 matching 12 bases. Germline loops: CDR1 SNHLY, CDR2 FYNNEI. Trimming cost V 6 bases and J 4 bases; bases outside gene matches: 6. The CDR3 is 15 amino acids. CDR3 DNA: TGTGCCAGCAGGGGGACTAGCGGGCGGGGAGAGACCCAGTACTTC. The encoded protein is CASRGTSGRGETQYF. Combining the CDR3 with reference TRBV2 and TRBJ2-5 gives the whole variable domain EPEVTQTPSHQVTQMGQEVILRCVPISNHLYFYWYRQILGQKVEFLVSFYNNEISEKSEIFDDQFSVERPDGSNFTLKIRSTKLEDSAMYFCASRGTSGRGETQYFGPGTRLLVL.

The rearrangement links TRBV5-1 to TRBJ2-7; D is tentatively TRBD1 or TRBD2 (5 bases each). The length of the CDR3 is 15 residues. Deletions cut 2 bases from V and 0 bases from J, with 12 bases between. Germline V lookup: CDR1 SGHRS, CDR2 YFSETQ. This chain's CDR3 is CASSFSGTSSYEQYF. The CDR3, as DNA: TGCGCCAGCAGCTTTTCGGGGACGAGCTCCTACGAGCAGTACTTC.